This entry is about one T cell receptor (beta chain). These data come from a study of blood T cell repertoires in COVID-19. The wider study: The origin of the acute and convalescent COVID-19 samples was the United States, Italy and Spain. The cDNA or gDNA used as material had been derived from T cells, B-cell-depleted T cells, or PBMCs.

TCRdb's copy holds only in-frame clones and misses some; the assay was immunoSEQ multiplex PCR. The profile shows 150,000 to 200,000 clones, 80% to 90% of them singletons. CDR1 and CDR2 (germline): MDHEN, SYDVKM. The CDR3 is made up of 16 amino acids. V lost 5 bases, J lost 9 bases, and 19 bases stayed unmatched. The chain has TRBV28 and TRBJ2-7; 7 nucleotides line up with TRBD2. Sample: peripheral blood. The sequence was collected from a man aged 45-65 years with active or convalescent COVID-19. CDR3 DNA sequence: TGTGCCAGCAGTCGGGGGGTAGGTTCGTCGGAGGACGGGCAGTACTTC. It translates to CASSRGVGSSEDGQYF.